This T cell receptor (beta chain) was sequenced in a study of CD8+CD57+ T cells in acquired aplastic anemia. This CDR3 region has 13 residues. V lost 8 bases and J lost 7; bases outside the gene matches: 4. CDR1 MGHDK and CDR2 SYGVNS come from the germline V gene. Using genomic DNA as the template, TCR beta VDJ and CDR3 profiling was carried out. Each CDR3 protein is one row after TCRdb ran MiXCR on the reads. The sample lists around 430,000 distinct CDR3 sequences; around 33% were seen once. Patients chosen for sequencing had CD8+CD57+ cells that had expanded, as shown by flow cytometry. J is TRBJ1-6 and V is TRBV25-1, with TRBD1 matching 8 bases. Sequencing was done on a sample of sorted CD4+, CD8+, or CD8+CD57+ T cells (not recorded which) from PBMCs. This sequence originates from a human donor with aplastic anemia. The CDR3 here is CASGDRLNSPLHF. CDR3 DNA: TGTGCCAGCGGGGACAGGCTGAATTCACCCCTCCACTTT.